This T cell receptor beta chain was found in a study of blood T cell repertoires in COVID-19. Some clones are missing from TCRdb's copy, which holds only in-frame ones; the method was immunoSEQ multiplex PCR. Of about 150,000 clones listed, 85% to 90% were seen once; the top ten hold around 15%. CDR1 is MDHEN, CDR2 SYDVKM, per germline. The CDR3 has 14 residues. J was trimmed by 2 bases and V by 5 bases; bases with no gene match: 6. The chain has TRBV28 and TRBJ2-7; 7 positions agree with TRBD2. The specimen was peripheral blood. This clonotype was sampled from a woman aged 40 to 50 with acute or convalescent COVID-19. CDR3 residues: CASSPSGQTYEQYF. CDR3 nucleotide sequence: TGTGCCAGCAGTCCTAGCGGACAAACCTACGAGCAGTACTTC.